This is a list of T cell receptor beta chains from one sample in a study of blood T cells in healthy people across ages. TCRdb re-called the 5' RACE reads with MiXCR, one entry per CDR3 protein. The sample has about 830,000 distinct CDR3 sequences, 62% seen once. The sequencing input was blood. The receptor source for this set is a man aged 30 to 45 in good health. Each CDR3 is given with its conserved first and last residue. The D gene is left open where the match is weak. For some rows the clone size is stated as once, few or many, or as a class when expanded; others skip it.

j_call: TRBJ2-1
clone_size: NA
d_call: NA
v_call: TRBV20-1
cdr3_aa: CSASGTGRSYNEQFF
cdr3_nt: TGCAGTGCAAGCGGGACAGGAAGGTCCTACAATGAGCAGTTCTTC

j_call: TRBJ2-1
clone_size: NA
d_call: NA
v_call: TRBV7-2
cdr3_aa: CASSFSGLLSSYNEQFF
cdr3_nt: TGTGCCAGCAGCTTCTCAGGGCTCTTGAGCTCCTACAATGAGCAGTTCTTC

j_call: TRBJ2-1
clone_size: NA
d_call: TRBD1
v_call: TRBV29-1
cdr3_aa: CSASGGQGNEQFF
cdr3_nt: TGCAGCGCTTCAGGGGGACAAGGCAATGAGCAGTTCTTC

j_call: TRBJ2-2
clone_size: NA
d_call: NA
v_call: TRBV2
cdr3_aa: CASRNKGQKNTGELFF
cdr3_nt: TGTGCCAGCAGAAATAAGGGGCAGAAGAACACCGGGGAGCTGTTTTTT

j_call: TRBJ2-4
clone_size: NA
d_call: TRBD2
v_call: TRBV3-1
cdr3_aa: CASSQDLGLATENIQYF
cdr3_nt: TGTGCCAGCAGCCAAGATCTCGGACTAGCGACGGAAAACATTCAGTACTTC

j_call: TRBJ1-6
clone_size: NA
d_call: TRBD1
v_call: TRBV20-1
cdr3_aa: CSAMDRVDSPLHF
cdr3_nt: TGCAGTGCCATGGACAGGGTGGATTCACCCCTCCACTTT

j_call: TRBJ2-6
clone_size: NA
d_call: NA
v_call: TRBV15
cdr3_aa: CATSLGRTFSGANVLTF
cdr3_nt: TGTGCCACCAGCCTGGGACGGACCTTCTCTGGGGCCAACGTCCTGACTTTC

j_call: TRBJ2-5
clone_size: few
d_call: NA
v_call: TRBV5-1
cdr3_aa: CASSSDQFKETQYF
cdr3_nt: TGCGCCAGCAGCTCGGACCAGTTTAAAGAGACCCAGTACTTC

j_call: TRBJ2-1
clone_size: few
d_call: NA
v_call: TRBV6-6
cdr3_aa: CATSAVLDGNEQFF
cdr3_nt: TGTGCCACCTCTGCTGTACTAGACGGCAATGAGCAGTTCTTC

j_call: TRBJ1-2
clone_size: few
d_call: TRBD1
v_call: TRBV7-3
cdr3_aa: CASSLNRGLDYGYTF
cdr3_nt: TGTGCCAGCAGCTTAAACAGGGGACTGGACTATGGCTACACCTTC

j_call: TRBJ2-7
clone_size: NA
d_call: NA
v_call: TRBV11-2
cdr3_aa: CASSSAWTGNYEQYF
cdr3_nt: TGTGCCAGCAGCTCCGCCTGGACTGGGAACTACGAGCAGTACTTC

j_call: TRBJ2-5
clone_size: NA
d_call: NA
v_call: TRBV15
cdr3_aa: CVTSRREGNEQYF
cdr3_nt: TGTGTCACCAGCAGACGCGAGGGAAATGAGCAGTACTTC

j_call: TRBJ2-7
clone_size: NA
d_call: TRBD1
v_call: TRBV20-1
cdr3_aa: CSAIQGVYEQYF
cdr3_nt: TGCAGTGCTATACAGGGGGTCTACGAGCAGTACTTC

j_call: TRBJ1-2
clone_size: NA
d_call: NA
v_call: TRBV4-1
cdr3_aa: CASSQEQVAGFHGYTF
cdr3_nt: TGCGCCAGCAGCCAAGAACAGGTGGCAGGGTTTCATGGCTACACCTTC

j_call: TRBJ1-1
clone_size: NA
d_call: NA
v_call: TRBV4-3
cdr3_aa: CTSSQDLPGNTEAFF
cdr3_nt: TGCACCAGCAGCCAAGATCTTCCGGGGAACACTGAAGCTTTCTTT

j_call: TRBJ2-7
clone_size: NA
d_call: NA
v_call: TRBV3-1
cdr3_aa: CASSQDRHYEQYF
cdr3_nt: TGTGCCAGCAGCCAAGATAGGCACTACGAGCAGTACTTC

j_call: TRBJ2-4
clone_size: NA
d_call: TRBD1
v_call: TRBV4-3
cdr3_aa: CASSLGGQSRNIQYF
cdr3_nt: TGCGCCAGCAGTCTAGGGGGACAGTCGAGAAACATTCAGTACTTC

j_call: TRBJ2-1
clone_size: NA
d_call: TRBD2
v_call: TRBV5-1
cdr3_aa: CAGSEAGTSGVSNEQFF
cdr3_nt: TGCGCCGGCAGCGAGGCCGGGACTAGCGGGGTTTCCAATGAGCAGTTCTTC

j_call: TRBJ1-4
clone_size: few
d_call: NA
v_call: TRBV29-1
cdr3_aa: CSGGSTNEKLFF
cdr3_nt: TGCAGCGGGGGATCAACTAATGAAAAACTGTTTTTT

j_call: TRBJ2-1
clone_size: NA
d_call: NA
v_call: TRBV10-3
cdr3_aa: CAINSGNEQFF
cdr3_nt: TGTGCCATCAATTCGGGGAATGAGCAGTTCTTC

j_call: TRBJ2-7
clone_size: NA
d_call: NA
v_call: TRBV20-1
cdr3_aa: CSARGTFSYNEQYF
cdr3_nt: TGCAGTGCTAGGGGGACTTTTTCCTACAATGAGCAGTACTTC